This T cell receptor beta chain was identified in a study of beta chain features in type 1 diabetes. This CDR3 comprises 17 residues. The V and J ends lost 0 bases and 2 bases, in that order; junction bases with no gene match: 4. Germline CDR1 is KGHSH and CDR2 is LQKENI. Every isolated RNA sample was fully reverse transcribed, so sequencing captured expressed TCRB transcripts. Data came from immunoSEQ multiplex PCR; TCRdb stores just in-frame clones and leaves some out. The sample consists of fewer than 450,000 clones, approximately 12% of them appearing once. This clone appeared a few times. What it binds is not known. A single heparinised draw of approximately 100 mL on average was taken per donor. Purity above 95% was achieved in all sorted populations. Regarding the study as a whole: The naive, central memory and Treg TCRB repertoires looked more alike in patients than they did in healthy donors. TCRB CDR3s from Type 1 diabetes patients were moderately but significantly shorter in all four CD4+ subsets. cDNA-based sequencing might over-represent cells highly expressing TCR.

The rearrangement links TRBV18 to TRBJ2-6; 7 bases agree with TRBD2. The sequence was collected from a woman aged 18-35 years with type 1 diabetes. The sequenced sample was naive CD4+ T cells from blood. CDR3 in DNA: TGTGCCAGCTCACCACCGGGAGGGGAGGCTGGGGCCAACGTCCTGACTTTC. Amino acid sequence: CASSPPGGEAGANVLTF. The full variable domain, rest sourced from reference TRBV18 and TRBJ2-6, is NAGVMQNPRHLVRRRGQEARLRCSPMKGHSHVYWYRQLPEEGLKFMVYLQKENIIDESGMPKERFSAEFPKEGPSILRIQQVVRGDSAAYFCASSPPGGEAGANVLTFGAGSRLTVL.